The rows below give T cell receptor beta chains drawn from one sample of a study of blood T cell repertoires in COVID-19. The method was immunoSEQ multiplex PCR; TCRdb's version includes in-frame clones alone and lacks a portion of them. The repertoire includes about 310,000 clones, 90% of them detected once, and 1% sits in the top ten. Sequencing was performed on peripheral blood. These receptors were obtained from a woman in her thirties or forties with COVID-19, enrolled during active disease. CDR3s include the opening cysteine and the closing phenylalanine or tryptophan. The order of the fields is V gene, D gene, clone size, J gene, CDR3 protein, CDR3 DNA. D genes are given only for firm matches. Clone size is not always given. Where it is, it says once, few, many or a class for expanded clones.

TRBV27	.	.	TRBJ1-3	CASSSRGAGNTIYF	TGTGCCAGCAGTTCCCGGGGGGCCGGAAACACCATATATTTT
TRBV5-1	TRBD2	.	TRBJ2-2	CASSLAGGDTGELFF	TGCGCCAGCAGCTTGGCCGGGGGGGACACCGGGGAGCTGTTTTTT
TRBV6-5	TRBD1	.	TRBJ2-2	CASRGTVPGELFF	TGTGCCAGCCGAGGGACAGTTCCCGGGGAGCTGTTTTTT
TRBV28	TRBD2	few	TRBJ2-7	CASSISGSRSYEQYF	TGTGCCAGCAGCATTAGCGGGAGCCGTTCCTACGAGCAGTACTTC
TRBV5-4	TRBD1	.	TRBJ1-2	CASSLGGQDYGYTF	TGTGCCAGCAGCTTGGGGGGACAGGACTATGGCTACACCTTC
TRBV2	.	.	TRBJ2-5	CASKAGGKTQYF	TGTGCCAGCAAAGCAGGAGGGAAGACCCAGTACTTC
TRBV7-9	TRBD1	.	TRBJ1-2	CASSLAQGAPGGYTF	TGTGCCAGCAGCTTAGCGCAGGGGGCGCCTGGTGGCTACACCTTC
TRBV5-6	.	.	TRBJ1-2	CASSFLIRDGYTF	TGTGCCAGCAGCTTCCTAATCCGCGATGGCTACACCTTC
TRBV5-1	.	few	TRBJ2-7	CASSETGLRSYEQYF	TGCGCCAGCAGCGAAACAGGGTTACGCTCCTACGAGCAGTACTTC
TRBV4-3	.	.	TRBJ1-4	CASSQNPGQGEKLFF	TGCGCCAGCAGCCAAAACCCAGGTCAGGGAGAAAAACTGTTTTTT
TRBV3-1/TRBV3-2	.	.	TRBJ2-7	CASSQEDLSYEQYF	TGTGCCAGCAGCCAAGAGGACTTGTCCTACGAGCAGTACTTC
TRBV7-3	TRBD2	.	TRBJ2-1	CASSSSGITYNEQFF	TGTGCCAGCAGTTCTAGCGGGATAACCTACAATGAGCAGTTCTTC
TRBV19	TRBD1	few	TRBJ1-5	CASSRGQVSNQPQHF	TGTGCCAGTAGTAGGGGACAGGTGAGCAATCAGCCCCAGCATTTT
TRBV20-1	TRBD2	.	TRBJ2-1	CSASTSGDTGNEQFF	TGCAGTGCTAGTACTAGCGGGGATACAGGGAATGAGCAGTTCTTC
TRBV24-1	TRBD2	once	TRBJ2-1	CATDAGGGNEQFF	TGTGCCACCGACGCGGGAGGAGGAAATGAGCAGTTCTTC
TRBV27	TRBD1	.	TRBJ1-6	CASSLSQGAYSPLHF	TGTGCCAGCAGTTTGAGCCAGGGGGCTTATTCACCCCTCCACTTT
TRBV12-5	.	.	TRBJ1-1	CASGFSKSTQDEWNTEAFF	TGTGCTAGTGGTTTTTCTAAAAGCACCCAGGATGAGTGGAACACTGAAGCTTTCTTT
TRBV25-1	.	.	TRBJ2-5	CASSLYQETQYF	TGTGCCAGCAGCTTGTACCAAGAGACCCAGTACTTC
TRBV6-1	TRBD1	.	TRBJ2-5	CASSERGAGGLETQYF	TGTGCCAGCAGTGAACGGGGTGCAGGGGGCTTGGAGACCCAGTACTTC
TRBV27	TRBD1	once	TRBJ2-7	CASSGRQGAYEQYF	TGTGCCAGCAGTGGGCGACAGGGAGCTTACGAGCAGTACTTC
TRBV27	.	.	TRBJ1-2	CASSLAPEPWRGGYGYTF	TGTGCCAGCAGTTTAGCGCCGGAACCGTGGCGGGGTGGCTATGGCTACACCTTC
TRBV9	TRBD2	once	TRBJ2-3	CASSVVVGGPDTQYF	TGTGCCAGCAGCGTAGTGGTGGGAGGGCCAGATACGCAGTATTTT
TRBV23-1	.	.	TRBJ1-2	CASSQSYGEGNGYTF	TGCGCCAGCAGTCAATCCTACGGTGAGGGAAATGGCTACACCTTC
TRBV24-1	TRBD2	.	TRBJ2-2	CATSDWTSGGTGELFF	TGTGCCACCAGTGATTGGACTAGCGGTGGGACCGGGGAGCTGTTTTTT
TRBV10-3	.	.	TRBJ2-1	CAISESVLADYNEQFF	TGTGCCATCAGTGAGTCAGTACTAGCAGACTACAATGAGCAGTTCTTC
TRBV7-2	TRBD2	.	TRBJ2-7	CASSFLLAGASADPYEQYF	TGTGCCAGCAGCTTTCTTCTAGCGGGGGCGAGCGCCGACCCCTACGAGCAGTACTTC
TRBV3-1/TRBV3-2	.	.	TRBJ2-1	CASSVDTSSYNEQFF	TGTGCCAGCAGCGTGGACACCAGCTCCTACAATGAGCAGTTCTTC
TRBV4-3	TRBD1	.	TRBJ1-1	CASSQLGQGDTEAFF	TGCGCCAGCAGCCAACTGGGACAGGGGGACACTGAAGCTTTCTTT
TRBV18	.	.	TRBJ2-7	CASSPSRDFSYEQYF	TGTGCCAGCTCACCCTCCCGGGACTTCTCCTACGAGCAGTACTTC
TRBV11-1	TRBD1	.	TRBJ2-1	CASSFRDRVNEQFF	TGTGCCAGCAGCTTTCGAGACAGGGTAAATGAGCAGTTCTTC
TRBV29-1	TRBD2	few	TRBJ2-3	CSVAGTSVPRDTQYF	TGCAGCGTCGCCGGGACTAGCGTCCCCCGAGATACGCAGTATTTT
TRBV9	.	.	TRBJ1-2	CASSATSPGTEGYYGYTF	TGTGCCAGCAGCGCCACATCCCCCGGGACTGAGGGGTACTATGGCTACACCTTC
TRBV7-9	.	.	TRBJ1-3	CASSGGSGNTIYF	TGTGCCAGCAGTGGCGGCTCTGGAAACACCATATATTTT
TRBV4-2	TRBD1	.	TRBJ2-7	CASSQGRDRGYSYEQYF	TGTGCCAGCAGCCAGGGGCGGGACAGGGGGTACTCCTACGAGCAGTACTTC
TRBV5-1	TRBD2	.	TRBJ2-5	CASTGGLAGETQYF	TGCGCCAGCACCGGAGGGCTAGCGGGAGAGACCCAGTACTTC
TRBV18	TRBD2	.	TRBJ2-3	CASSPASGGTDTQYF	TGTGCCAGCTCACCCGCTAGCGGGGGCACAGATACGCAGTATTTT
TRBV28	TRBD2	.	TRBJ2-5	CASSFHAGAAPGLVETQYF	TGTGCCAGCAGTTTTCACGCGGGAGCCGCCCCAGGGCTCGTTGAGACCCAGTACTTC
TRBV25-1	.	.	TRBJ1-4	CASSESQQVGSTNEKLFF	TGTGCCAGCAGTGAATCCCAACAGGTGGGATCAACTAATGAAAAACTGTTTTTT
TRBV28	.	once	TRBJ2-1	CASSLDRIFSREQFF	TGTGCCAGCAGTTTAGACAGGATTTTTTCAAGGGAGCAGTTCTTC
TRBV19	TRBD1	.	TRBJ1-2	CASSTQTGGLYGYTF	TGTGCCAGTAGTACACAGACAGGGGGTTTATATGGCTACACCTTC
TRBV28	.	.	TRBJ1-1	CASSYGGAYEAFF	TGTGCCAGCAGTTACGGAGGGGCCTATGAAGCTTTCTTT